One sample yielded the 25 T cell receptor beta chains listed below, sequenced in a study of blood T cell repertoires in COVID-19. Sequenced by immunoSEQ multiplex PCR; TCRdb stores in-frame clones only, minus some. The sample carries under 250,000 clones, about 87% recorded once. The sequencing sample was made of peripheral blood. Receptors were obtained from a woman aged 25 to 45 with COVID-19, enrolled during active disease.

This chain joins TRBV6-6 and TRBJ1-4; no definite D call. The V gene lost 0 bases and the J gene lost 8 bases, with 4 bases spanning the gap. Germline V gene sequence: CDR1 MNHNY, CDR2 SVGAGI (reference sequence). This CDR3 comprises 12 residues. The CDR3, as DNA: TGTGCCAGCAGTTACTCGTCGGAAAAACTGTTTTTT. This sequence encodes CASSYSSEKLFF.

The DNA of the CDR3 is TGTGCCAGCAGGACTACCCTACCGGGACAGGGGATATCCTACAATGAGCAGTTCTTC. Encoded protein: CASRTTLPGQGISYNEQFF. The chain links TRBV11-2 to TRBJ2-1; 10 bases align to TRBD1. Germline lookup yields CDR1 SGHAT and CDR2 FQNNGV. Trimming cost V 6 bases and J 1 base; bases outside gene matches: 15. This CDR3 has 19 residues. Filled out from reference TRBV11-2 and TRBJ2-1, the complete variable domain reads EAGVAQSPRYKIIEKRQSVAFWCNPISGHATLYWYQQILGQGPKLLIQFQNNGVVDDSQLPKDRFSAERLKGVDSTLKIQPAKLEDSAVYLCASRTTLPGQGISYNEQFFGPGTRLTVL.

The chain links TRBV21-1 to TRBJ2-7; the D call TRBD1 from the table was never checked on the DNA. TRBV21-1 is a listed pseudogene. The CDR3 has 16 amino acids. In DNA form, the CDR3 reads TGTGCCAGCAGCAGCGAACAGGGTCCCGACTACCACGAGCAGTACTTC. Protein: CASSSEQGPDYHEQYF.

This clone was observed once. The V and J genes are TRBV7-2 and TRBJ1-4; 11 nucleotides align to TRBD1. The CDR3 runs to 16 residues. Germline loops: CDR1 SGHTA, CDR2 FQGNSA. With 5 bases clipped from V and 8 bases from J, the junction kept 10 bases outside the gene matches. CDR3 nucleotide sequence: TGTGCCAGCAGCGAAAATTGGACAGGGGGCGTCGAAAAACTGTTTTTT. As protein: CASSENWTGGVEKLFF.

The chain links TRBV21-1 to TRBJ2-7; the table gives TRBD1 as D, unverified against the DNA. TRBV21-1 is tagged as a pseudogene. CDR3 length equals 16 residues. The CDR3 nucleotides read TGTGCCAGCAGCCGAACCAGACAGGGGGCCTGGTACGAGCAGTACGTC. This sequence encodes CASSRTRQGAWYEQYV.

The chain links TRBV27 to TRBJ2-5; 8 nucleotides line up with TRBD1. The CDR3 extends over 15 amino acids. V gave up 1 base and J gave up 0 bases; unmatched junction bases: 1. Per germline, CDR1 MNHEY and CDR2 SMNVEV (reference sequence). In DNA form, the CDR3 reads TGTGCCAGCAGTTTATACAGGGGGTACCAAGAGACCCAGTACTTC. Protein sequence: CASSLYRGYQETQYF.

Notes on this clone: The identical CDR3 is also encoded by other nucleotide sequences in the sample. This chain connects TRBV7-2 to TRBJ2-5; TRBD1 might be the D (6 bases). Germline CDR1 reads SGHTA; CDR2 reads FQGNSA. The CDR3 is 13 residues long. The V gene lost 4 bases and the J gene lost 2 bases, with 8 bases spanning the gap. Here the CDR3 reads CASSSGQQETQYF. CDR3 DNA: TGTGCCAGCAGCTCAGGACAGCAAGAGACCCAGTACTTC.

This rearrangement joins TRBV15 to TRBJ2-5, with 8 nucleotides matching TRBD2. CDR3 length: 15 amino acids. J was trimmed by 3 bases and V by 5 bases; bases with no gene match: 8. The germline gives CDR1 LNHNV, CDR2 YYDKDF (reference sequence). CDR3 in amino acids: CATSRPSGPKETQYF. In DNA, the CDR3 is TGTGCCACCAGCCGGCCTAGCGGGCCGAAAGAGACCCAGTACTTC.

V gene TRBV7-2 combines with J gene TRBJ1-2; D is unresolved. V gave up 3 bases and J gave up 0 bases, with 11 bases separating them. CDR3 length: 15 amino acids. The germline V gene has CDR1 SGHTA and CDR2 FQGNSA. DNA of the CDR3: TGTGCCAGCAGCTTGAACAGAGAAGCTAACTATGGCTACACCTTC. Amino acid sequence: CASSLNREANYGYTF.

The chain has TRBV11-3 and TRBJ2-2; D is possibly TRBD1 (6 bases). Germline V CDR1 and CDR2: SGHNT, YENEEA. This CDR3 has 17 residues. V lost 8 bases and J 0 bases, leaving 19 bases between the germline ends. This chain's CDR3 is CASHSHRVETNTGELFF. The CDR3 DNA sequence: TGTGCCAGCCACTCCCACAGGGTCGAGACGAACACCGGGGAGCTGTTTTTT.

This clone was counted a single time. The chain has TRBV3-1 (or the pseudogene TRBV3-2) and TRBJ2-1, with D hard to call. Trimming removed 1 base at V and 1 base at J, with 8 bases between. Germline-derived CDR1 and CDR2 are LGHDT and YNNKEL (reference sequence). There are 15 residues in the CDR3. The CDR3 sequence is CASSQGSSSYNEQFF. Written as DNA, the CDR3 is TGTGCCAGCAGCCAAGGTTCCAGTTCCTACAATGAGCAGTTCTTC.

This chain connects TRBV6-6 to TRBJ2-7; D is undetermined. From germline, CDR1 is MNHNY and CDR2 SVGAGI (reference sequence). V lost 4 bases and J lost 2, with 3 bases in between. The CDR3 runs to 11 residues. The CDR3 here is CASSFTYEQYF. In DNA form, the CDR3 reads TGTGCCAGCAGTTTCACCTACGAGCAGTACTTC.

V gene TRBV6-1 combines with J gene TRBJ1-2, with TRBD1 identical over 7 bases. The CDR3 sequence is 16 residues long. The junction had 10 bases not matched to a gene; V was cut back by 4 bases and J by 2 bases. Per the germline V gene, CDR1 is MNHNS and CDR2 is SASEGT. The DNA of the CDR3 is TGTGCCAGCAGTGGACACAGGGGAAGAGAGAACTATGGCTACACCTTC. Its protein is CASSGHRGRENYGYTF.

The chain carries TRBV7-2 and TRBJ2-2; D might be TRBD2 (5 bases). The V gene's germline CDR1 is SGHTA and CDR2 FQGNSA. The V gene lost 4 bases and the J gene lost 3 bases, with 9 bases spanning the gap. This CDR3 spans 14 amino acids. The CDR3 loop reads CASSSTRDTGELFF. CDR3 sequence (DNA): TGTGCCAGCAGCTCCACTAGAGACACCGGGGAGCTGTTTTTT.

The chain couples TRBV7-2 to TRBJ2-2, with 7 bases identical to TRBD1. The CDR3 length is 17 residues. V shed 1 base, J shed 1 base, and the junction held 6 bases outside the gene matches. CDR1 SGHTA and CDR2 FQGNSA come from the germline V gene. CDR3 sequence: CASSLGGQLLNTGELFF. Written as DNA, the CDR3 is TGTGCCAGCAGCTTAGGGGGACAGTTACTGAACACCGGGGAGCTGTTTTTT. Full variable domain (outside the CDR3, taken from reference TRBV7-2 and TRBJ2-2): GAGVSQSPSNKVTEKGKDVELRCDPISGHTALYWYRQSLGQGLEFLIYFQGNSAPDKSGLPSDRFSAERTGGSVSTLTIQRTQQEDSAVYLCASSLGGQLLNTGELFFGEGSRLTVL.

This sequence joins TRBV10-3 and TRBJ2-2; the match to TRBD1 covers 7 bases. The CDR3 covers 14 residues. The germline gives CDR1 ENHRY, CDR2 SYGVKD. The junction had 12 bases not matched to a gene; V was cut back by 11 bases and J by 6 bases. Here the CDR3 reads CAGSTGQGAGELFF. The CDR3 DNA reads TGTGCCGGGTCGACAGGGCAGGGGGCCGGGGAGCTGTTTTTT.

V is TRBV12-3 or TRBV12-4 and J is TRBJ2-4; possibly TRBD1 for D (5 bases). V was clipped by 5 bases and J by 12 bases, with 14 bases between them. The length of the CDR3 is 12 residues. The CDR3: CASSPQETNQYF. The DNA for the CDR3 is TGTGCCAGCAGTCCACAGGAAACCAATCAGTACTTC.

The chain recombines TRBV11-2 with TRBJ2-7; D gene ambiguous. Germline V gives CDR1 SGHAT, CDR2 FQNNGV. V lost 1 base and J lost 2, with 9 bases in between. The length of the CDR3 is 14 residues. In DNA, the CDR3 is TGTGCCAGCAGCTTAGCAGTCGAGGCCTACGAGCAGTACTTC. It yields the protein CASSLAVEAYEQYF.

The V call is TRBV4-1, the J call TRBJ2-1; TRBD2 is a possible D gene (6 bases). Germline CDR1 reads MGHRA; CDR2 reads YSYEKL. The CDR3 has 16 amino acids. The V end was cut by 2 bases, the J end by 6 bases, with 17 bases between. The CDR3 here is CASSQYPSGHFNEQFF. The CDR3 DNA reads TGCGCCAGCAGCCAATACCCGAGCGGGCACTTCAATGAGCAGTTCTTC.

Here the CDR3 DNA reads TGTGCCAGCAGCTTCTTGTCGTCAGAGACCCAGTACTTC. Its protein is CASSFLSSETQYF. The chain carries TRBV7-2 and TRBJ2-5; D is unresolved. With 3 bases removed from V and 4 bases from J, the gap between germline ends came to 9 bases. Looked up from germline, CDR1 is SGHTA and CDR2 is FQGNSA. The CDR3 consists of 13 residues. Combining the CDR3 with reference TRBV7-2 and TRBJ2-5 gives the whole variable domain GAGVSQSPSNKVTEKGKDVELRCDPISGHTALYWYRQSLGQGLEFLIYFQGNSAPDKSGLPSDRFSAERTGGSVSTLTIQRTQQEDSAVYLCASSFLSSETQYFGPGTRLLVL.

J is TRBJ2-7 and V is TRBV29-1, with 7 bases aligning to TRBD1. CDR1 SQVTM and CDR2 ANQGSEA come from the germline V gene. V lost 6 bases, J lost 3 bases, and 5 bases stayed unmatched. This CDR3 is 12 amino acids long. The CDR3 reads CSVGDRVYEQYF. The CDR3 region has the DNA TGCAGCGTGGGTGACAGGGTCTACGAGCAGTACTTC.

The chain links TRBV19 to TRBJ2-3; maybe TRBD1 (7 bases). CDR1 and CDR2 (germline): LNHDA, SQIVND (reference sequence). The CDR3 contains 14 residues. The V gene lost 3 bases and the J gene lost 5 bases, with 12 bases spanning the gap. For the CDR3, the DNA is TGTGCCAGTAGTATTCGGCAGGGGGGAGATACGCAGTATTTT. This encodes CASSIRQGGDTQYF.

The chain links TRBV24-1 to TRBJ2-5, with 7 bases matching TRBD2. Germline V CDR1 and CDR2: KGHDR, SFDVKD. Germline trimming cut 4 bases from V and 0 bases from J; bases unmatched to any gene: 7. The CDR3 extends over 16 amino acids. The CDR3, as DNA: TGTGCCACCAGTGACCTCTCCCTAGCGGACCAAGAGACCCAGTACTTC. It codes for CATSDLSLADQETQYF.

The chain links TRBV20-1 to TRBJ2-2; 9 bases are a match to TRBD1. Germline assignment: CDR1 DFQATT and CDR2 SNEGSKA (reference sequence). The CDR3 is made up of 14 amino acids. J was trimmed by 8 bases and V by 3 bases; bases with no gene match: 7. In DNA, the CDR3 is TGCAGTGCTAGTCGGACAGGGGTGATGGGGGAGCTGTTTTTT. Translating gives CSASRTGVMGELFF.

The rearrangement uses TRBV23-1 and TRBJ2-5; TRBD1 matches at 7 bases. Being an ORF, TRBV23-1 has a function that is uncertain. J was trimmed by 2 bases and V by 4 bases; bases with no gene match: 1. The CDR3 sequence is 13 residues long. The CDR3 sequence is CASSPDRQETQYF. CDR3 sequence (DNA): TGCGCCAGCAGTCCGGACAGGCAAGAGACCCAGTACTTC.